This T cell receptor (beta chain) was recovered during a study of T-cell memory formation after mild COVID-19. In regard to this clonotype: Its specificity is unknown.

TCRdb passed the 5' RACE reads through MiXCR, listing each CDR3 protein once. Of about 290,000 distinct CDR3 sequences listed, more than 15% were seen once; the top ten hold over 20%. Study-wide results and caveats: Researchers report contracting CD4+ clones mostly in CM and EM, with CD8+ clones in EMRA. Clones that contracted from day 15 to 85 were balanced CD4/CD8, while later expanders leaned CD4+.

CDR1 KGHDR and CDR2 SFDVKD come from the germline V gene. The CDR3 has 12 amino acids. V shed 3 bases and J shed 5 bases, with 6 bases lying between them. The TCR comes from a man aged 18 to 29 who had mild COVID-19 (a few samples of this study predate the infection). Cell type and time point are not known. Specimen: PBMCs or a T cell subset sorted from them (not recorded which). The J gene is TRBJ1-2, the V gene TRBV24-1; D is unclear. The CDR3 loop reads CATSDGRYGYTF. For the CDR3, the DNA is TGTGCCACCAGTGATGGAAGGTATGGCTACACCTTC.